Below are 26 T cell receptor beta chains sequenced from a single sample in a study of T cells in Graves' hyperthyroidism and ophthalmopathy. Researchers amplified the TCR beta CDR3 regions from RNA transcripts. RT-PCR in the first round (using the HTBI primer set) targeted the TCR CDR3. TCRdb recomputed calls from the multiplex PCR reads with MiXCR, one row per CDR3 protein. The sample has a few hundred thousand distinct CDR3 sequences, about 18% seen once; the top ten hold 40% to 45%. Sequencing was performed on blood. The receptors stem from a man between 18 and 35 years old with Graves' ophthalmopathy.

The sample holds a few counts of this clonotype. This rearrangement joins TRBV7-9 to TRBJ1-5, with 8 nucleotides matching TRBD1. V was clipped by 5 bases and J by 7 bases; unmatched bases: 7. Germline V gene sequence: CDR1 SEHNR, CDR2 FQNEAQ (reference sequence). CDR3 length equals 14 residues. The CDR3, as DNA: TGTGCCAGCAGCCCTTTAGACAGGGGACAGCCCCAGCATTTT. Translating it yields CASSPLDRGQPQHF. Variable domain in full (rest from reference TRBV7-9 and TRBJ1-5): DTGVSQNPRHKITKRGQNVTFRCDPISEHNRLYWYRQTLGQGPEFLTYFQNEAQLEKSRLLSDRFSAERPKGSFSTLEIQRTEQGDSAMYLCASSPLDRGQPQHFGDGTRLSIL.

This clonotype came up many times. The chain combines TRBV7-9 with TRBJ2-1; perhaps TRBD2 as D (5 bases). V dropped 5 bases and J dropped 10 bases, with 9 bases sitting between them. The V gene's germline CDR1 is SEHNR and CDR2 FQNEAQ (reference sequence). CDR3 length: 11 residues. CDR3 loop: CASSPSGEQFF. The CDR3 DNA reads TGTGCCAGCAGCCCATCGGGAGAGCAGTTCTTC. Looking up the rest from reference TRBV7-9 and TRBJ2-1 gives the full variable domain: DTGVSQNPRHKITKRGQNVTFRCDPISEHNRLYWYRQTLGQGPEFLTYFQNEAQLEKSRLLSDRFSAERPKGSFSTLEIQRTEQGDSAMYLCASSPSGEQFFGPGTRLTVL.

The V call is TRBV12-3 or TRBV12-4, the J call TRBJ1-1; D perhaps matches TRBD1 (6 bases). The CDR3 has 13 amino acids. V was trimmed by 5 bases and J by 8 bases, leaving 15 bases between them. The CDR3 region is CASSLQSGTEAFF. In nucleotides, the CDR3 is TGTGCCAGCAGTCTTCAATCCGGGACAGAAGCTTTCTTT.

This clonotype was picked up a small number of times. This chain connects TRBV5-1 to TRBJ2-5; 8 positions agree with TRBD2. J was trimmed by 2 bases and V by 4 bases; bases with no gene match: 10. The length of the CDR3 is 16 residues. Germline V CDR1 and CDR2: SGHRS, YFSETQ. CDR3 loop: CASSLTGGDIQETQYF. The CDR3 DNA is TGCGCCAGCAGCCTAACGGGGGGGGATATACAAGAGACCCAGTACTTC.

This clonotype appeared a few times. The rearrangement links TRBV12-3 or TRBV12-4 to TRBJ1-4; D gene ambiguous. CDR3 length: 15 residues. Trimming pared 5 bases from V and 0 bases from J, leaving 10 bases between. CDR3 sequence (DNA): TGTGCCAGCAGTGGGAGAGGCTCAACTAATGAAAAACTGTTTTTT. This translates into CASSGRGSTNEKLFF.

The chain recombines TRBV7-2 with TRBJ2-7; no clear D gene. This CDR3 comprises 14 residues. The germline CDR1 and CDR2 sequences are SGHTA and FQGNSA. The V gene lost 2 bases and the J gene lost 2 bases, with 10 bases spanning the gap. The CDR3 region has the DNA TGTGCCAGCAGCTTAATAGGGATCACCTACGAGCAGTACTTC. Protein: CASSLIGITYEQYF.

As to this clonotype: As the CDR3 is not closed by the conserved phenylalanine or tryptophan, this likely results from a read error. V gene TRBV7-8 combines with J gene TRBJ2-3; 10 bases are shared with TRBD2. Germline values: CDR1 SGHVS, CDR2 FQNEAQ. The CDR3 runs 18 residues. CDR3: CASSLARSGGDSTDTQYS. CDR3 bases: TGCGCCAGCAGCTTAGCGAGAAGCGGGGGGGATAGCACAGATACGCAGTATTCT.

This clonotype was detected only a few times. The chain carries TRBV7-9 and TRBJ1-2; D uncertain. The V end lost 5 bases, the J end lost 7 bases, and 17 bases lay between the germline ends. This CDR3 region has 14 residues. CDR1 and CDR2 (germline): SEHNR, FQNEAQ (reference sequence). The DNA of the CDR3 is TGTGCCAGCAGCGCCCATGGTACGCCAGGTGGCTACACCTTC. This sequence encodes CASSAHGTPGGYTF.

The genes are TRBV27 and TRBJ1-1; 8 bases fit TRBD1. Germline V gene lookup returns CDR1 MNHEY and CDR2 SMNVEV (reference sequence). Unmatched junction bases numbered 16, after V lost 7 bases and J lost 6 bases. The CDR3 has 16 residues. The DNA of the CDR3 is TGTGCCAGCACCGGACAGGGAGATCCCCTAGGCGCTGAAGCTTTCTTT. This translates into CASTGQGDPLGAEAFF.

The rearrangement joins TRBV5-1 to TRBJ2-3, with D possibly matching TRBD1 (6 bases). V was trimmed by 4 bases and J by 1 base, leaving 16 bases between them. Per germline, CDR1 SGHRS and CDR2 YFSETQ. This CDR3 contains 16 residues. DNA of the CDR3: TGCGCCAGCAGCCAGAGTACAGGGTCCCGCACAGATACGCAGTATTTT. Its translation is CASSQSTGSRTDTQYF.

On this clonotype itself: A much larger clonotype is one base distant, so this may be a read error. This chain joins TRBV3-1 and TRBJ2-1; D not resolved. Germline values: CDR1 LGHDT, CDR2 YNNKEL (reference sequence). The CDR3 length is 13 residues. In DNA form, the CDR3 reads TGTACCACGAGCAGAGGCTCATACAATGAGCAGTTCTTC. Amino acid sequence: CTTSRGSYNEQFF.

This CDR3 is CATSSPGTGTGEQYF. CDR3 bases: TGTGCCACCAGCAGCCCCGGGACAGGAACTGGAGAGCAGTACTTC. The gene calls are TRBV15 and TRBJ2-7, with TRBD1 matching over 8 bases. V shed 3 bases, J shed 7 bases, and the junction held 11 bases outside the gene matches. Germline V CDR1 and CDR2: LNHNV, YYDKDF (reference sequence). The length of the CDR3 is 15 residues.

Ten or more counts support this clonotype. The chain is built from TRBV3-1 and TRBJ2-5; TRBD1 agrees at 8 bases. With 0 bases clipped from V and 6 bases from J, the junction kept 6 bases outside the gene matches. This CDR3 region has 15 residues. Germline CDR1 reads LGHDT; CDR2 reads YNNKEL (reference sequence). CDR3 region: CASSQDSGRGQTQYF. CDR3 coding DNA: TGTGCCAGCAGCCAAGATTCGGGCAGGGGGCAGACCCAGTACTTC.

This clonotype was detected many times. The chain combines TRBV6-1 with TRBJ2-5; 10 nucleotides match TRBD2. The V gene's germline CDR1 is MNHNS and CDR2 SASEGT. The J segment lost 1 base and the V segment lost 10 bases, leaving 9 bases of the junction unmatched. The CDR3 runs to 15 residues. CDR3 in amino acids: CATAPSGGTQETQYF. DNA for the CDR3: TGTGCCACGGCCCCTAGCGGGGGAACCCAAGAGACCCAGTACTTC.

This clonotype appeared many times. This chain uses TRBV19 with TRBJ2-2; tentative D call: TRBD2 (6 bases). This CDR3 is built from 15 residues. V was pared by 5 bases and J by 2 bases, with 12 bases between. Germline CDR1 reads LNHDA; CDR2 reads SQIVND (reference sequence). As DNA, the CDR3 is TGTGCCAGTAGTCCCCGGCGGGGAAACACCGGGGAGCTGTTTTTT. As protein: CASSPRRGNTGELFF.

On this clonotype itself: Given a much more abundant clone one base away, this may be a read error. The chain recombines TRBV7-9 with TRBJ2-1, with D possibly matching TRBD2 (5 bases). The V gene lost 7 bases and the J gene lost 9 bases, with 19 bases spanning the gap. Germline V gives CDR1 SEHNR, CDR2 FQNEAQ (reference sequence). CDR3 length: 14 residues. CDR3 DNA sequence: TGTGCCAGCAACGAGGACGGGGTGGTTGGTGAGCAGTTCTTC. It codes for CASNEDGVVGEQFF.

In this sample, this clonotype turned up many times. V gene TRBV6-1 combines with J gene TRBJ2-5, with D perhaps TRBD2 (6 bases). The CDR3 sequence is 13 residues long. Trimming left V 7 bases short and J 4 bases short, with 13 bases between. CDR1 is MNHNS and CDR2 is SASEGT in the germline V gene. This CDR3 is CASTDGGAETQYF. CDR3 sequence (DNA): TGTGCCAGCACCGACGGGGGAGCAGAGACCCAGTACTTC.

This clonotype was detected many times. This chain uses TRBV7-3 with TRBJ2-5; 8 bases match TRBD2. CDR3 length: 16 amino acids. J gave up 0 bases and V 5 bases, and 8 bases lay outside the gene matches. Looked up from germline, CDR1 is SGHTA and CDR2 is FQGTGA. CDR3 sequence reads: CASSLAGGGNQETQYF. CDR3 in DNA: TGTGCCAGCAGCCTTGCGGGCGGGGGGAACCAAGAGACCCAGTACTTC.

The rearrangement joins TRBV20-1 to TRBJ2-3, with 16 bases identical to TRBD2. Unmatched junction bases numbered 10, after V lost 4 bases and J lost 3 bases. CDR1 and CDR2 from the germline V gene are DFQATT and SNEGSKA (reference sequence). This CDR3 has 18 residues. The CDR3 spells CSAKTPGLAGGWTDTQYF. As DNA, the CDR3 is TGCAGTGCTAAAACCCCGGGACTAGCGGGGGGGTGGACAGATACGCAGTATTTT.

This clonotype was recorded many times. The CDR3 DNA sequence: TGTGCCAGCAGCTTAGGCCGGGGAAACGGAGAGACCCAGTACTTC. Residues: CASSLGRGNGETQYF. This chain connects TRBV11-1 to TRBJ2-5; D possibly corresponds to TRBD2 (5 bases). V lost 1 base to trimming and J lost 4 bases, with 13 bases between them. This CDR3 has 15 amino acids. Germline lookup yields CDR1 SGHAT and CDR2 FQDESV (reference sequence).

The rearrangement joins TRBV3-1 to TRBJ2-2, with 7 bases matching TRBD2. From germline, CDR1 is LGHDT and CDR2 YNNKEL (reference sequence). The CDR3 sequence is 16 residues long. V trimming: 8 bases; J trimming: 2 bases; junction bases outside the gene matches: 11. Written as DNA, the CDR3 is TGTGCCAGCTTCCCTAGCGGTCTTGGAAACACCGGGGAGCTGTTTTTT. Its translation is CASFPSGLGNTGELFF.

This clonotype was seen at least ten times. The rearrangement uses TRBV27 and TRBJ1-1, with D possibly matching TRBD1 (6 bases). V gave up 4 bases and J gave up 1 base, with 13 bases separating them. The CDR3 runs to 15 residues. Germline V gene lookup returns CDR1 MNHEY and CDR2 SMNVEV (reference sequence). The CDR3 spells CASSWGGTTNTEAFF. CDR3 DNA sequence: TGTGCCAGCAGTTGGGGGGGGACAACGAACACTGAAGCTTTCTTT.

The V gene is TRBV2, the J gene TRBJ1-3; D is undetermined. Trimming stripped 6 bases from V and 0 bases from J, with 12 bases between. Germline assignment: CDR1 SNHLY and CDR2 FYNNEI. This CDR3 is 15 amino acids long. The CDR3 nucleotides read TGTGCCAGCAGGGACTATAGAAACTCTGGAAACACCATATATTTT. Protein sequence: CASRDYRNSGNTIYF.

This clonotype was detected a few times. The chain employs TRBV5-1 and TRBJ2-1, with 9 bases identical to TRBD2. Trimming cost V 4 bases and J 9 bases; bases outside gene matches: 14. The length of the CDR3 is 16 residues. Germline-derived CDR1 and CDR2 are SGHRS and YFSETQ. CDR3 in DNA: TGCGCCAGCAGCGGGGAGAGCGGGGGGCCCGCCGTTGAGCAGTTCTTC. The encoded protein is CASSGESGGPAVEQFF. Full variable domain (remainder filled in from reference TRBV5-1 and TRBJ2-1): KAGVTQTPRYLIKTRGQQVTLSCSPISGHRSVSWYQQTPGQGLQFLFEYFSETQRNKGNFPGRFSGRQFSNSRSEMNVSTLELGDSALYLCASSGESGGPAVEQFFGPGTRLTVL.

This clonotype was counted many times. This chain links TRBV3-1 with TRBJ2-2; TRBD2 matches at 14 bases. The V and J ends lost 3 bases and 1 base, in that order; junction bases with no gene match: 1. The CDR3 spans 17 residues. CDR1 and CDR2 from the germline V gene are LGHDT and YNNKEL (reference sequence). The CDR3 nucleotides are TGTGCCAGCAGCCAGGGACTAGCGGGGGTGAACACCGGGGAGCTGTTTTTT. This sequence encodes CASSQGLAGVNTGELFF.

This clonotype showed up many times. The chain carries TRBV3-1 and TRBJ1-2; TRBD1 aligns across 11 bases. This CDR3 region has 14 residues. Looked up from germline, CDR1 is LGHDT and CDR2 is YNNKEL (reference sequence). V shed 0 bases, J shed 7 bases, and the junction held 1 base outside the gene matches. The CDR3 loop is CASSQDGTGGGYTF. The CDR3 DNA reads TGTGCCAGCAGCCAAGATGGGACAGGGGGTGGCTACACCTTC. The complete variable domain, with remaining parts taken from reference TRBV3-1 and TRBJ1-2, reads DTAVSQTPKYLVTQMGNDKSIKCEQNLGHDTMYWYKQDSKKFLKIMFSYNNKELIINETVPNRFSPKSPDKAHLNLHINSLELGDSAVYFCASSQDGTGGGYTFGSGTRLTVV.